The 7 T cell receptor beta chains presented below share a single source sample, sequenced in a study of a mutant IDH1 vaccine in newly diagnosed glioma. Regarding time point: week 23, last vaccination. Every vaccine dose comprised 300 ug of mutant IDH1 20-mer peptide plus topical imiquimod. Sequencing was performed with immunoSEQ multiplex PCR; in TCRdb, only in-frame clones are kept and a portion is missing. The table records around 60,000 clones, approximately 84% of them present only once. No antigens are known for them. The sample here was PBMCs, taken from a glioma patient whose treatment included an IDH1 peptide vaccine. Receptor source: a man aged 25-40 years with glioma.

The CDR3 DNA reads TGTGCCAGCAGCCCTACACTCGGAGGGCAGCCCCAGCATTTT. As protein: CASSPTLGGQPQHF. This chain links TRBV7-6 with TRBJ1-5, with D unclear. This CDR3 has 14 residues. Trimming left V 5 bases short and J 7 bases short, with 15 bases between. Germline assignment: CDR1 SGHVS and CDR2 FNYEAQ.

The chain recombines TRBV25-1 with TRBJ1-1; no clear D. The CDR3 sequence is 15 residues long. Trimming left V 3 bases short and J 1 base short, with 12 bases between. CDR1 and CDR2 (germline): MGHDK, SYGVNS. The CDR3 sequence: CASSDRLNKNTEAFF. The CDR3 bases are TGTGCCAGCAGTGATCGCCTAAACAAGAACACTGAAGCTTTCTTT.

CDR3 residues: CASSSTGNYEQYF. The CDR3 coding sequence is TGTGCCAGCAGCTCGACAGGGAACTACGAGCAGTACTTC. The chain has TRBV5-6 and TRBJ2-5, with TRBD1 identical over 7 bases. The J call may not be correct, given that the DNA end is closer to TRBJ2-7. The CDR3 has 13 amino acids. Germline V gene lookup returns CDR1 SGHDT and CDR2 YYEEEE.

CDR3 sequence (DNA): TGTGCCAGCAGTTCCCGGTTACGGGGAGGATGGTCACCCCTCCACTTT. Translation: CASSSRLRGGWSPLHF. The rearrangement joins TRBV28 to TRBJ1-6; D is uncertain. The CDR3 spans 16 residues. In germline, CDR1 is MDHEN, CDR2 SYDVKM. V was cut by 4 bases and J by 10 bases, with 20 bases left in between. The entire variable domain, with the rest obtained from reference TRBV28 and TRBJ1-6, is as follows: DVKVTQSSRYLVKRTGEKVFLECVQDMDHENMFWYRQDPGLGLRLIYFSYDVKMKEKGDIPEGYSVSREKKERFSLILESASTNQTSMYLCASSSRLRGGWSPLHFGNGTRLTVT.

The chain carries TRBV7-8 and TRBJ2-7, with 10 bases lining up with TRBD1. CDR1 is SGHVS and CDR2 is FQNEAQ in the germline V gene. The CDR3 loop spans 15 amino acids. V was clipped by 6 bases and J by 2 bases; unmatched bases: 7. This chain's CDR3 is CASRPGTGATYEQYF. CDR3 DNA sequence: TGTGCCAGCAGGCCCGGGACAGGGGCCACCTACGAGCAGTACTTC.

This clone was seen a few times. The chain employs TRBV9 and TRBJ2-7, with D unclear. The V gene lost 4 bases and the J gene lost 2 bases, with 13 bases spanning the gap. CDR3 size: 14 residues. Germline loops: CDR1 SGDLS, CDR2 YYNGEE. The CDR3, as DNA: TGTGCCAGCAGCCCACGGATAGCACCCTACGAGCAGTACTTC. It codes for CASSPRIAPYEQYF.

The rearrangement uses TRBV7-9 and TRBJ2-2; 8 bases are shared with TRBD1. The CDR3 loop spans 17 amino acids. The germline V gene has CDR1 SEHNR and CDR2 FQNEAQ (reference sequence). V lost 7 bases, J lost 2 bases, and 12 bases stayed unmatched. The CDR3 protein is CASTHTAGTGNTGELFF. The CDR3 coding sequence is TGTGCCAGCACCCACACTGCCGGGACAGGTAACACCGGGGAGCTGTTTTTT.